The rows below give T cell receptor beta chains drawn from one sample of a study of blood T cell repertoires in COVID-19. Measured with immunoSEQ multiplex PCR; TCRdb has only the in-frame clones, and not every one. The repertoire holds around 300,000 clones, roughly 80% seen once, with approximately 4.1% in the top ten. Sequencing was performed on peripheral blood. These receptors came from a woman aged 50 to 65 with active or convalescent COVID-19. CDR3s include the opening cysteine and the closing phenylalanine or tryptophan. The order of the fields is CDR3 protein, CDR3 DNA, V gene, clone size, J gene, D gene. D genes are given only for firm matches. Some rows have no size entry. The others give once, few or many, or a class for an expanded clone.

cdr3_aa: CASSLGGPTGRWSHEQYF
cdr3_nt: TGTGCCAGCAGCTTAGGGGGGCCGACAGGGAGGTGGTCCCACGAGCAGTACTTC
v_call: TRBV7-6
clone_size: -
j_call: TRBJ2-7
d_call: -

cdr3_aa: CASSRRRESSYNEQFF
cdr3_nt: TGCGCCAGCAGCCGGCGGCGGGAGTCATCCTACAATGAGCAGTTCTTC
v_call: TRBV4-1
clone_size: -
j_call: TRBJ2-1
d_call: TRBD2

cdr3_aa: CASSLSPLAYGELFF
cdr3_nt: TGTGCCAGCAGCTTATCCCCTTTAGCGTACGGGGAGCTGTTTTTT
v_call: TRBV11-2
clone_size: -
j_call: TRBJ2-2
d_call: -

cdr3_aa: CASSPRPGQGGDQPQHF
cdr3_nt: TGTGCCAGCTCACCTCGACCGGGACAAGGGGGGGATCAGCCCCAGCATTTT
v_call: TRBV18
clone_size: few
j_call: TRBJ1-5
d_call: -

cdr3_aa: CASSSWTGRNSPLHF
cdr3_nt: TGTGCCAGCAGTTCGTGGACAGGGAGGAATTCACCCCTCCACTTT
v_call: TRBV27
clone_size: -
j_call: TRBJ1-6
d_call: TRBD1

cdr3_aa: CASHGGLDNEQFF
cdr3_nt: TGTGCCAGCCATGGGGGACTAGACAATGAGCAGTTCTTC
v_call: TRBV27
clone_size: -
j_call: TRBJ2-1
d_call: TRBD2

cdr3_aa: CASRTGGLPYEQYF
cdr3_nt: TGTGCCAGCAGAACAGGGGGACTCCCCTACGAGCAGTACTTC
v_call: TRBV6-5
clone_size: -
j_call: TRBJ2-7
d_call: TRBD1

cdr3_aa: CASSSYSGTGRNEQFF
cdr3_nt: TGTGCCAGCAGCTCATACTCCGGGACAGGGCGGAATGAGCAGTTCTTC
v_call: TRBV7-9
clone_size: -
j_call: TRBJ2-1
d_call: TRBD1

cdr3_aa: CATKGWTGDNSPLHF
cdr3_nt: TGTGCCACCAAGGGGTGGACAGGGGATAATTCACCCCTCCACTTT
v_call: TRBV2
clone_size: -
j_call: TRBJ1-6
d_call: TRBD1

cdr3_aa: CASSRLPGLLNAGYTF
cdr3_nt: TGCGCCAGCAGCCGTTTACCGGGACTCCTAAATGCGGGCTACACCTTC
v_call: TRBV4-1
clone_size: -
j_call: TRBJ1-2
d_call: -

cdr3_aa: CASSQETPRGNEQFF
cdr3_nt: TGTGCCAGCAGCCAAGAGACGCCCCGCGGTAATGAGCAGTTCTTC
v_call: TRBV14
clone_size: -
j_call: TRBJ2-1
d_call: -

cdr3_aa: CASRSGTGLNEKLFF
cdr3_nt: TGTGCCAGCAGGAGCGGGACAGGCCTTAATGAAAAACTGTTTTTT
v_call: TRBV7-2
clone_size: -
j_call: TRBJ1-4
d_call: TRBD1

cdr3_aa: CASSPGGEYGYTF
cdr3_nt: TGTGCCAGCAGTCCGGGGGGGGAATATGGCTACACCTTC
v_call: TRBV28
clone_size: -
j_call: TRBJ1-2
d_call: -

cdr3_aa: CASMGQGVGQPQHF
cdr3_nt: TGCGCCAGCATGGGACAGGGAGTCGGGCAGCCCCAGCATTTT
v_call: TRBV10-2
clone_size: -
j_call: TRBJ1-5
d_call: TRBD1

cdr3_aa: CASRSSGLRNQPQHF
cdr3_nt: TGTGCCAGCAGGTCATCGGGACTCAGAAATCAGCCCCAGCATTTT
v_call: TRBV28
clone_size: -
j_call: TRBJ1-5
d_call: -